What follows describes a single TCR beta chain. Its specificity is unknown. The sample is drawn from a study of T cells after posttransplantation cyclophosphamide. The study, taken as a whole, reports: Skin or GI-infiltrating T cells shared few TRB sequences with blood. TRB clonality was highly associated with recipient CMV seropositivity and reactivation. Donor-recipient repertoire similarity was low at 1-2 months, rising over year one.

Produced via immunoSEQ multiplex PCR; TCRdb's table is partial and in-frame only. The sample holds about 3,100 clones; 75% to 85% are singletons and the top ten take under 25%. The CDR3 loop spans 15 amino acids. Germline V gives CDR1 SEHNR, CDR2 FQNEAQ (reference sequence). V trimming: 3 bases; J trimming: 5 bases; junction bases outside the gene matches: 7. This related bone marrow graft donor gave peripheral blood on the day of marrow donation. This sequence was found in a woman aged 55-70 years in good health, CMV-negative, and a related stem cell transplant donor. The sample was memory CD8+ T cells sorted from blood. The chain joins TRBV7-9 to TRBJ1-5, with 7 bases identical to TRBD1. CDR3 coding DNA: TGTGCCAGCAGCTTCACAGGGGCGGGTGATCAGCCCCAGCATTTT. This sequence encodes CASSFTGAGDQPQHF.